These 27 T cell receptor beta chains were all obtained from the same sample, sequenced in a study of T-cell reconstitution after alpha-beta-depleted transplantation in children. As it was prepared, the TCRbeta library received unique molecular identifiers. One entry per CDR3 protein, called by TCRdb with MiXCR from the PCR reads. The profile covers some 43,000 distinct CDR3 sequences, with about 9.3% appearing a single time and 25% to 30% taken by the ten largest. Here the sequenced sample was PBMCs, mostly from graft donor cells, taken 60 days after TCRalphabeta/CD19-depleted stem cell transplant. The receptors shown here come from a male patient between 2 and 10 years old who had a stem cell transplant for chronic granulomatous disease, so the T cells may come from the graft donor.

At least ten counts were recorded for this clonotype. The V and J genes are TRBV18 and TRBJ1-5, with 9 positions matching TRBD1. This CDR3 is built from 15 residues. Germline-derived CDR1 and CDR2 are KGHSH and LQKENI. The V and J ends lost 5 bases and 5 bases, in that order; junction bases with no gene match: 7. Here the CDR3 reads CASSSGQGIYQPQHF. CDR3 nucleotides: TGTGCCAGCTCAAGTGGACAGGGGATTTATCAGCCCCAGCATTTT.

This clonotype came up a few times. The chain combines TRBV20-1 with TRBJ2-1; the match to TRBD1 covers 7 bases. The germline V gene encodes CDR1 DFQATT and CDR2 SNEGSKA (reference sequence). V gave up 1 base and J gave up 7 bases; unmatched junction bases: 22. This CDR3 region has 19 residues. This CDR3 reads CSARAHKTGMVSSGNEQFF. The CDR3 DNA is TGCAGTGCTAGAGCCCATAAGACAGGGATGGTCTCAAGTGGGAATGAGCAGTTCTTC.

The sample holds many counts of this clonotype. J is TRBJ2-1 and V is TRBV11-2, with D possibly TRBD2 on 6 matching bases. The CDR3 length is 15 residues. Trimming shortened V by 1 base and J by 9 bases, and 16 bases separated the two germline ends. Per the germline V gene, CDR1 is SGHAT and CDR2 is FQNNGV. The CDR3 here is CASSLVISSGAEQFF. Here the CDR3 DNA reads TGTGCCAGCAGCTTAGTAATTTCGTCGGGAGCTGAGCAGTTCTTC.

This clonotype has ten or more counts. This chain links TRBV20-1 with TRBJ1-6; 8 bases line up with TRBD1. Germline V gene lookup returns CDR1 DFQATT and CDR2 SNEGSKA (reference sequence). V was clipped by 6 bases and J by 8 bases; unmatched bases: 9. This CDR3 has 14 residues. The CDR3 region is CSAPTTGVDSPLHF. Here the CDR3 DNA reads TGCAGTGCGCCAACGACAGGGGTCGATTCACCCCTCCACTTT.

There are many counts of this clonotype. The chain joins TRBV5-1 to TRBJ2-6; D perhaps matches TRBD2 (5 bases). The V end was cut by 5 bases, the J end by 0 bases, with 12 bases between. From germline, CDR1 is SGHRS and CDR2 YFSETQ. There are 16 residues in the CDR3. The CDR3, as DNA: TGCGCCAGCAGTCCCCGCGGGCTCTCTGGGGCCAACGTCCTGACTTTC. Residues: CASSPRGLSGANVLTF. Using reference TRBV5-1 and TRBJ2-6 for the parts outside the CDR3, the full variable domain is KAGVTQTPRYLIKTRGQQVTLSCSPISGHRSVSWYQQTPGQGLQFLFEYFSETQRNKGNFPGRFSGRQFSNSRSEMNVSTLELGDSALYLCASSPRGLSGANVLTFGAGSRLTVL.

This clonotype was counted many times. The chain couples TRBV5-1 to TRBJ1-5; D gene ambiguous. CDR1 SGHRS and CDR2 YFSETQ come from the germline V gene. Deletions cut 0 bases from V and 4 bases from J, with 5 bases between. The CDR3 spans 13 residues. DNA for the CDR3: TGCGCCAGCAGCTTGGTCCCTAATCAGCCCCAGCATTTT. Translated, it gives CASSLVPNQPQHF. Variable domain in full (rest from reference TRBV5-1 and TRBJ1-5): KAGVTQTPRYLIKTRGQQVTLSCSPISGHRSVSWYQQTPGQGLQFLFEYFSETQRNKGNFPGRFSGRQFSNSRSEMNVSTLELGDSALYLCASSLVPNQPQHFGDGTRLSIL.

This clonotype appeared many times. V and J are TRBV28 and TRBJ2-1; weak D call: TRBD2 (5 bases). Trimming shortened V by 5 bases and J by 4 bases, and 18 bases separated the two germline ends. Germline V lookup: CDR1 MDHEN, CDR2 SYDVKM. The CDR3 is made up of 16 amino acids. The CDR3 DNA reads TGTGCCAGCAGTCCCCTCCGGGGAGAAGGATACAATGAGCAGTTCTTC. Translated: CASSPLRGEGYNEQFF.

This clonotype occurred a few times. The genes are TRBV19 and TRBJ2-2, with 7 bases that match TRBD1. V shed 8 bases, J shed 3 bases, and the junction held 9 bases outside the gene matches. Germline V gene lookup returns CDR1 LNHDA and CDR2 SQIVND (reference sequence). This CDR3 comprises 15 residues. CDR3 DNA: TGTGCCAGTCGGCAAGGGACAGATTACACCGGGGAGCTGTTTTTT. This codes for CASRQGTDYTGELFF. The full variable domain, in which reference TRBV19 and TRBJ2-2 provide the parts outside the CDR3, is DGGITQSPKYLFRKEGQNVTLSCEQNLNHDAMYWYRQDPGQGLRLIYYSQIVNDFQKGDIAEGYSVSREKKESFPLTVTSAQKNPTAFYLCASRQGTDYTGELFFGEGSRLTVL.

The DNA for the CDR3 is TGCGCCAGCAGACTGGGACTAGCGGGAAACAATGAGCAGTTCTTC. Translated: CASRLGLAGNNEQFF. The J gene is TRBJ2-1, the V gene TRBV10-2; 13 bases line up with TRBD2. V shed 6 bases and J 5 bases; nucleotides not matched to a gene: 4. This CDR3 has 15 residues. Germline-derived CDR1 and CDR2 are WSHSY and SAAADI.

This clonotype was counted only a few times. This sequence joins TRBV6-1 and TRBJ1-5, with no clear D. The CDR3 totals 13 residues. The germline V gene encodes CDR1 MNHNS and CDR2 SASEGT. V shed 3 bases and J shed 9 bases, with 12 bases lying between them. The CDR3 DNA sequence: TGTGCCAGCAGTGAGCGGTTTTATCCGCCCCAGCATTTT. This codes for CASSERFYPPQHF.

This clonotype was detected ten times or more. The chain is built from TRBV20-1 and TRBJ2-7, with 9 bases identical to TRBD2. Germline V lookup: CDR1 DFQATT, CDR2 SNEGSKA (reference sequence). The CDR3 runs 14 residues. V dropped 3 bases and J dropped 2; count of bases not matched to a gene: 5. The CDR3 bases are TGCAGTGCTAGGTCCGGGACTAGCCCCTACGAGCAGTACTTC. It codes for CSARSGTSPYEQYF.

This clonotype has a count of ten or more. The rearrangement links TRBV14 to TRBJ2-7, with TRBD2 as a possible D gene (5 bases). Germline-derived CDR1 and CDR2 are SGHDN and FVKESK. The V end lost 2 bases, the J end lost 6 bases, and 11 bases lay between the germline ends. The CDR3 is 13 amino acids. The CDR3 protein is CASSQILLGEQYF. CDR3 nucleotides: TGTGCCAGCAGCCAAATCCTACTAGGCGAGCAGTACTTC.

The V and J genes are TRBV12-2 and TRBJ2-4. TRBV12-2 is marked as a pseudogene. The CDR3 is 12 residues long. The CDR3 sequence is CASRLRGDIQYF. The DNA of the CDR3 is TGTGCAAGTCGCTTACGTGGGGACATTCAGTACTTC.

This clonotype was seen many times. The rearrangement links TRBV7-8 to TRBJ2-1; D gene ambiguous. Germline assignment: CDR1 SGHVS and CDR2 FQNEAQ. V gave up 1 base and J gave up 0 bases, with 10 bases separating them. The length of the CDR3 is 16 residues. The CDR3 loop reads CASSLVATNSYNEQFF. CDR3 bases: TGTGCCAGCAGCTTAGTCGCTACCAACTCCTACAATGAGCAGTTCTTC.

This clonotype was found many times. This chain links TRBV12-3 or TRBV12-4 with TRBJ2-1, with 10 nucleotides matching TRBD2. The CDR3 runs to 15 residues. V was clipped by 5 bases and J by 6 bases; unmatched bases: 7. The CDR3 DNA sequence: TGTGCCAGCAGTATTACTAGCGGGATTCTCAATGAGCAGTTCTTC. Translated: CASSITSGILNEQFF.

This clonotype came up many times. V is TRBV5-1 and J is TRBJ2-1; D call uncertain. CDR1 and CDR2 from the germline V gene are SGHRS and YFSETQ. The germline V and J ends were trimmed by 4 bases and 2 bases, with 10 bases remaining between them. The CDR3 runs 14 residues. CDR3 nucleotide sequence: TGCGCCAGCAGCGGAATAACCCCCTACAATGAGCAGTTCTTC. This encodes CASSGITPYNEQFF.

This clonotype was seen many times. V usage is TRBV4-3 and J usage is TRBJ2-3, with D perhaps TRBD2 (5 bases). The V end lost 3 bases, the J end lost 3 bases, and 16 bases lay between the germline ends. Germline V gene lookup returns CDR1 LGHNA and CDR2 YSLEER. The CDR3 sequence is 16 residues long. CDR3 amino acids: CASSHSFTSRTDTQYF. In DNA, the CDR3 is TGCGCCAGCAGCCATTCCTTTACTAGTAGGACAGATACGCAGTATTTT.

This clonotype was picked up many times. The rearrangement joins TRBV15 to TRBJ1-2; D might be TRBD1 (5 bases). Germline CDR1 LNHNV, CDR2 YYDKDF (reference sequence). This CDR3 region has 15 residues. The V gene lost 1 base and the J gene lost 4 bases, with 13 bases spanning the gap. CDR3 amino acids: CATSRAPGLRYGYTF. The CDR3 DNA reads TGTGCCACCAGCAGAGCACCGGGACTTCGCTATGGCTACACCTTC.

This rearrangement joins TRBV27 to TRBJ2-3; TRBD2 might be the D (6 bases). Trimming removed 3 bases from V and 6 bases from J, with 16 bases in between. The CDR3 is 15 amino acids. Looked up from germline, CDR1 is MNHEY and CDR2 is SMNVEV (reference sequence). Here the CDR3 DNA reads TGTGCCAGCAGTTTGACTGGCTGGGAGGCGGATACGCAGTATTTT. Translation: CASSLTGWEADTQYF.

This clonotype was seen at least ten times. V usage is TRBV12-3 or TRBV12-4 and J usage is TRBJ1-3, with 8 bases aligning to TRBD1. Losses at the gene ends were 11 bases for V and 3 bases for J; bases not matched to a gene: 6. The CDR3 runs to 13 residues. The CDR3 DNA reads TGTGCCTTGGGCAGGGGGCGTGGAAACACCATATATTTT. Its translation is CALGRGRGNTIYF.

This clonotype was detected only a few times. The genes are TRBV5-6 and TRBJ1-4, with TRBD1 matching 8 bases. CDR3 size: 19 residues. The germline V gene has CDR1 SGHDT and CDR2 YYEEEE. The V gene end was trimmed by 0 bases and the J gene end by 6 bases; junction bases not matched to a gene: 16. Here the CDR3 reads CASSLVSGQVRSSDEKLFF. The CDR3 DNA is TGTGCCAGCAGCTTGGTCTCGGGACAGGTTCGGTCGTCGGATGAAAAACTGTTTTTT.

In its sample, this clonotype was seen many times. V is TRBV7-8 and J is TRBJ2-1; D is ambiguous. Germline loops: CDR1 SGHVS, CDR2 FQNEAQ. This CDR3 has 14 amino acids. V gave up 1 base and J gave up 8 bases, with 12 bases separating them. CDR3: CASSLVFRIDEQFF. The CDR3 DNA sequence: TGTGCCAGCAGCTTAGTTTTTAGAATTGATGAGCAGTTCTTC.

A few counts support this clonotype. The chain couples TRBV7-6 to TRBJ2-5; tentatively, D is TRBD2 (6 bases). The CDR3 is made up of 14 amino acids. The germline CDR1 and CDR2 sequences are SGHVS and FNYEAQ. Trimming cost V 1 base and J 5 bases, with 11 bases left between them. The CDR3 region is CASSLVRAGETQYF. The CDR3 DNA reads TGTGCCAGCAGCTTAGTCCGAGCGGGCGAGACCCAGTACTTC.

This clonotype was counted only a few times. The chain couples TRBV7-9 to TRBJ1-1, with 9 bases matching TRBD1. There are 14 residues in the CDR3. The germline CDR1 and CDR2 sequences are SEHNR and FQNEAQ (reference sequence). V lost 4 bases and J lost 1; bases outside the gene matches: 1. This CDR3 is CASSWGQGNTEAFF. CDR3 nucleotides: TGTGCCAGCAGCTGGGGACAGGGGAACACTGAAGCTTTCTTT.

This clonotype was detected ten times or more. An end of the junction does not agree with germline; a read error may underlie this. V usage is TRBV7-8 and J usage is TRBJ2-3, with no clear D. Germline V gives CDR1 SGHVS, CDR2 FQNEAQ. There are 13 residues in the CDR3. The DNA of the CDR3 is TGTGCCAGCAGCTATCCCGATAGCACAGATACGCAGTTT. This translates into CASSYPDSTDTQF.

This clonotype appeared a few times. A much larger clonotype is one base distant, so this may be a read error. CDR3 sequence: CASSLGTSSPLLF. In DNA, the CDR3 is TGTGCCAGCAGCCTCGGGACATCTTCACCCCTCCTCTTT. This chain joins TRBV3-1 and TRBJ1-6; D might be TRBD1 (6 bases). CDR3 length equals 13 residues. CDR1 and CDR2 (germline): LGHDT, YNNKEL (reference sequence).

This clonotype was seen at least ten times. CDR3 coding DNA: TGTGCCAGCAGAACCGGGACAGGGTCTCCCGGGGAGCTGTTTTTT. It translates to CASRTGTGSPGELFF. J is TRBJ2-2 and V is TRBV6-1; 9 positions match TRBD1. Germline trimming cut 6 bases from V and 6 bases from J; bases unmatched to any gene: 8. Germline CDR1 reads MNHNS; CDR2 reads SASEGT. The CDR3 loop spans 15 amino acids.